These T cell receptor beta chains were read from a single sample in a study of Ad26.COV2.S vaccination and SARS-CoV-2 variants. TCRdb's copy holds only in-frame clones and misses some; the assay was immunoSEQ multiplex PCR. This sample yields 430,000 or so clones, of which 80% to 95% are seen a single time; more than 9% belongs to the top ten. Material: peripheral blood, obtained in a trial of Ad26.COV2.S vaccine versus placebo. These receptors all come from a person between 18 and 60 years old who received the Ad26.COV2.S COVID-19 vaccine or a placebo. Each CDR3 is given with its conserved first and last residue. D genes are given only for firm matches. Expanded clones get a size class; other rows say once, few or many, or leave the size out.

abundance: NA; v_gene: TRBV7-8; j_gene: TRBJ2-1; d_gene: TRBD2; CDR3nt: TGTGCCAGCAGCTTATCTGCGCGGGAGGGCCCCTACAATGAGCAGTTCTTC; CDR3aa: CASSLSAREGPYNEQFF
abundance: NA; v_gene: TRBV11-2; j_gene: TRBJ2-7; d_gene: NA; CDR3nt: TGTGCCAGCCAGCTAGTTTTCGAGCAGTACTTC; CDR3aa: CASQLVFEQYF
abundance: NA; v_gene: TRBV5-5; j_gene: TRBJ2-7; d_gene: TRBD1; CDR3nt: TGTGCCAGCAGCTTCCTCGGACAGGGAACGTACGAGCAGTACTTC; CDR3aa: CASSFLGQGTYEQYF
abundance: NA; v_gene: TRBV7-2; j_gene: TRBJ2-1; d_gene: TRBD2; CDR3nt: TGTGCCAGCAGCTTTAGCGGGAGCGGCGATGAGCAGTTCTTC; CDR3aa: CASSFSGSGDEQFF
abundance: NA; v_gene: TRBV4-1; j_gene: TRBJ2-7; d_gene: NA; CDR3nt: TGCGCCAGCAGCCAAGACGGGACAAACTTATACGAGCAGTACTTC; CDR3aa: CASSQDGTNLYEQYF
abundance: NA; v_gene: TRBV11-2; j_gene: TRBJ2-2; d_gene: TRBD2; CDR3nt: TGTGCCAGCAGCTTCGGGACTAGCGGCCCCACCGGGGAGCTGTTTTTT; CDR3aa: CASSFGTSGPTGELFF
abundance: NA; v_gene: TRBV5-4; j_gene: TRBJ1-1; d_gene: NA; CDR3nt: TGTGCCAGCAGCTTCATAACCGGGCCGCTGAACACTGAAGCTTTCTTT; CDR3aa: CASSFITGPLNTEAFF
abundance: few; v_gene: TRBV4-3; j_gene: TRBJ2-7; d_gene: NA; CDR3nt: TGCGCCAGCAGCCCGGTTCCAGGGAGCGAGCAGTACTTC; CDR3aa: CASSPVPGSEQYF
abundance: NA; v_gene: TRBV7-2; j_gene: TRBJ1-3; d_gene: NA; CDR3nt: TGTGCCAGCAGCTTAGAGGGAGGAAACACCATATATTTT; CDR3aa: CASSLEGGNTIYF
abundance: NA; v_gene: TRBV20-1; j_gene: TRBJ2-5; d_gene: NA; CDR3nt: TGCAGTGCTATTGACAGCCCAATAGAGACCCAGTACTTC; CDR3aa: CSAIDSPIETQYF
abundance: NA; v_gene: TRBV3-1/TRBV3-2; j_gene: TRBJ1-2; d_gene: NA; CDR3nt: TGTGCCAGCAGCCAAGATCAGGGCTGGGACTATGGCTACACCTTC; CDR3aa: CASSQDQGWDYGYTF
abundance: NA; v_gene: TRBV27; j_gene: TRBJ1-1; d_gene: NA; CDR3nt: TGTGCCAGCAGTAGGAGGGGCGCTTGGGTGAACACTGAAGCTTTCTTT; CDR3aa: CASSRRGAWVNTEAFF
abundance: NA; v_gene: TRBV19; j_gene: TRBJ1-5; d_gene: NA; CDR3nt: TGTGCCAGTAGTCCGGCGGGGCCTTTCAATCAGCCCCAGCATTTT; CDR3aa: CASSPAGPFNQPQHF
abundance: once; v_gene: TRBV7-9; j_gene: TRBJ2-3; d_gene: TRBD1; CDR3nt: TGTGCCAGCAGCTTGTCCGGGACAGGGGAAACAGATACGCAGTATTTT; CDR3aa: CASSLSGTGETDTQYF
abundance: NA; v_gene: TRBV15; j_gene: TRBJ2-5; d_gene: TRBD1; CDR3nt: TGTGCCACCAGCCCCAGACAGGGTGCGAGGGAGACCCAGTACTTC; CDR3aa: CATSPRQGARETQYF
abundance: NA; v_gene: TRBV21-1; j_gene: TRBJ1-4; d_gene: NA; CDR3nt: TGTGCCAGCAGCAAACGGCCAGGGGGCATAATTAATGAAAAACTGTTTTTT; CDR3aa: CASSKRPGGIINEKLFF